This entry features one T cell receptor (beta chain) sequence. This clone was observed a few times. Its antigen has not been determined. There are no base qualities to consult, and no much larger clone falls within one base. The library came from the immunoSEQ multiplex PCR assay. The multiplex PCR relied on a mix of 60 forward primers for TCR Vbeta segments and 13 reverse primers for TCR Jbeta segments. The CDR3 region of rearranged TCR beta genes was amplified from genomic DNA with a multiplex PCR assay. Amplified TCR beta libraries were sequenced as 87-base-pair reads on the Illumina HiSeq System. The published analysis was carried out like this. A later analysis counted about 80 million unique TCR beta chains across the 650 to 800 repertoires, and around 12 million of these chains were shared by at least two donors. Raw reads were error-corrected and collapsed into unique sequences by a nearest-neighbor algorithm in which closely related sequences were merged to remove PCR and sequencing errors. CDR3 sequences were aligned to IMGT reference sequences to assign V, D and J gene segments. For a sequence to be retained, a match of at least six nucleotides to both a V gene segment and a J gene segment was required. A rearrangement was called productive if the CDR3 had no stop codons and remained in frame with V and J, and every other rearrangement was called non-productive. CDR3 was defined according to IMGT convention as the region running from the second conserved V-encoded cysteine to the conserved J-encoded phenylalanine. The earlier analysis of 500 to 600 of the donors excluded sequences that lacked an unambiguous match to a single V gene segment. An earlier analysis of about 600 of the donors called V segments functional above 56.7% productive rearrangements and segregating when the between-donor standard deviation exceeded 5%. A statistical classification framework was built for diagnosing cytomegalovirus status from the catalog of TCR beta chain sequences. V and J gene assignment, in a later analysis, came from comparing TCR nucleotide sequences with IMGT/GENE-DB human TR gene sequences. The TCRdist pipeline was used in a later analysis to assign CDR3 sequences and most-parsimonious VDJ recombination scenarios. In a later analysis, each TCR beta chain was defined by its CDR3 amino acid sequence together with its V-gene family, and reads lacking a unique V-gene family were excluded. As a way to deal with suspected cross-contamination and a sequencing artifact, a later analysis dropped 640 or so nucleotide sequences that were highly shared and had low generation probability. A later analysis calculated a clonal expansion index for each public chain from normalized within-repertoire ranks of inferred template counts. In a later analysis, generation probabilities were computed with a VDJ recombination model fitted to out-of-frame rearrangements, and the resulting probabilities were checked against IGoR. Hypergeometric tests were used in a later analysis to score TCR-TCR, TCR-HLA and TCR-CMV co-occurrence, with a repertoire-size bias correction applied to the TCR pairs. To estimate false discovery rates, a later analysis permuted the HLA or CMV assignments 20 times. A later analysis grouped co-occurring TCRs with DBSCAN, adding TCRdist sequence similarity when clustering within HLA-allele-positive subsets. Repertoires with fewer than 30,000 or more than 120,000 public chains, plus five repertoires with anomalous nucleotide sharing, were excluded from co-occurrence clustering. Here the immuneACCESS table is served through TCRdb, limited to in-frame sequences with V and J called. Missing clones are a known gap in these copies; in checked studies unresolved V genes cover under half, and the rest lacks a known reason. V and J calls and clone size are copied from that table; D and trimming were computed from the DNA. Counted in this sample were around 190,000 clones; around 75% of them appeared once. Approximately 3.1% of the sample comes from the top ten.

These data come from a study of cytomegalovirus exposure and HLA in healthy donors listed by TCRdb under 2017. Turning to the overall study: An earlier analysis of 587 of the donors reported approximately 280 Gb of sequence data and around 100 million unique TCR beta sequences obtained from about 179 million T cells. About 280 gigabases of sequencing data and around 80 million unique TCR sequences made up an early release that covered approximately 650 HLA-typed donors. Of the approximately 400 genotyped donors, 80% to 90% were placed in the genetic ancestry cluster associated with self-reported Caucasian donors. The study was designed to test whether signatures of past pathogen exposure could be identified by cataloging public T cell receptors. The study used immunosequencing to profile the T cell repertoires of around 600 subjects and linked those repertoires to cytomegalovirus serostatus. Besides the first cohort of some 670 subjects, a separate validation cohort made up of around 120 different subjects was used. High-throughput TCR immunosequencing, statistical association of individual TCRs with disease status, and machine learning were combined to predict cytomegalovirus infection status. To study patterns of TCR occurrence, a later analysis re-analyzed previously published TCR beta repertoires from 650 to 750 donors and added high-resolution HLA genotyping. In the later analysis, no new phenotypic data were used to find candidate immune exposures; instead, reliance was placed on TCR beta sequences and their occurrence across donors. In an earlier analysis of 500 to 650 of the donors, high-throughput TCR beta sequencing was used to judge whether each TCR beta V gene segment behaved as functional or pseudogenic. Donor age, sex, ethnicity and CMV serostatus were collected together with the repertoire data. A later genetic analysis used genome-wide SNP genotypes for about 60% of the 666 donors, treating that subset as a discovery cohort. All discovery cohort repertoires had been generated on a single sequencing platform. HLA typing included class I and class II loci at four-digit resolution. The number of typed donors differed by locus: roughly 629-640 for A, B, C, DRB1 and DQB1; roughly 510 for DQA1; 606 for DPA1; and roughly 450 for DPB1. Four or five DR-DQ haplotypes were handled as single units for association and clustering because linkage in the cohort was strong. Among about 400 genotyped donors of the cohort, an average of roughly 230,000 unique TCR beta nucleotide sequences was sequenced per donor, of which about 19% were non-productive. Findings and caveats that apply to the study as a whole: The authors suggested that the approach could potentially be generalized to other disease states and immunological phenotypes. The sequencing pipeline was judged likely to have produced a cluster of highly shared sequence variants as a technical artifact. In a later genetic analysis, a missense DCLRE1C variant was associated with V-gene and J-gene trimming of TCR beta chains, and the association was replicated in an independent cohort. Across donors, most TCR sequences were observed very rarely, whereas some public TCRs were present in many individuals. The 87-base-pair reads could not distinguish some IMGT-functional V segments, including TRBV6-2 and TRBV6-3, so those segments were excluded. CMV serostatus was the only immune exposure information available for the cohort. At a false discovery rate of 0.05, a later analysis linked 15,000 to 20,000 TCR beta sequences to specific HLA alleles. A later genetic analysis reported fewer N-insertions in productive TCRs among donors in an Asian-associated ancestry cluster than the approximately 700-donor mean. This cohort had only TCR beta chains sequenced, and the lack of alpha or paired-chain data limited which features could be detected. A later analysis found that most CMV-associated TCR beta chains appeared HLA-restricted, with HLA associations seemingly driven largely by CMV exposure. Roughly uniform sequencing depth across donors was assumed in presence/absence analyses, although this assumption may not hold. In both the original and validation cohorts, the classifier was reported to diagnose cytomegalovirus status with high specificity and sensitivity. A later analysis reported that several top co-occurrence clusters appeared linked to parvovirus B19, influenza, CMV and Epstein-Barr virus. Because HLA typing was unavailable for some donors at each locus, only the typed subset was used in association tests. An earlier analysis of approximately 530 of the donors showed that most TCR beta V segments appeared in productive rearrangements either about 90% or about 30% of the time, which broadly matched IMGT annotations. Three of the identified cytomegalovirus-associated TCR beta chains were confirmed in vitro to be specific for cytomegalovirus antigens. When HLA alleles, especially DR and DQ, strongly co-occurred, attributing TCR associations to individual alleles was difficult. A further reported finding was that TCR beta sequences accurately predicted the HLA-A and HLA-B alleles for most subjects in the first cohort. The study listed 150 to 200 TCR beta chains as associated with cytomegalovirus. Compared with equally common non-associated chains, HLA-associated TCR beta chains in a later analysis were more clonally expanded and had lower generation probabilities. According to a later analysis, TCR association rates differed among HLA loci, with DRB1 alleles showing the most associated TCRs and HLA-C alleles showing the fewest. Correlated functional status among segregating V segments might be attributable to linkage disequilibrium, but an unknown experimental factor could not be ruled out. Because counts were too low, seventeen rarely observed V segments, including chromosome 9 orphons, were excluded from the earlier analysis of 500 to 700 of the donors.

The cohort was made up of about 670 healthy bone marrow donors. Cohort members were all nominally healthy when sampled, although unrecorded immune exposures were likely present. The donor was CMV seropositive and belonged to the group of 250 to 350 seropositive cohort members. A peripheral blood sample was collected from each donor, and TCR beta sequencing was performed on peripheral blood mononuclear cells. The Qiagen DNeasy Blood Extraction Kit was used to extract genomic DNA from the blood cell samples. CDR1 SEHNR and CDR2 FQNEAQ are derived from the germline V gene (reference sequence). Germline trimming amounts to 5 bases on V and 9 bases on J, with 9 as the count of junction bases outside the gene matches. Its CDR3 holds 14 amino acids, cysteine through phenylalanine. Only the CDR3 part of the read is kept: 42 bases, read in frame from the first base.

This sequence was found in a woman in her thirties in good health and CMV-seropositive. Material for sequencing was PBMCs. This chain is built from TRBV7-9 and TRBJ2-1, with 8 central nucleotides matching TRBD1. The CDR3 has the sequence CASSLRSTGGEQFF. The DNA sequence is given as TGTGCCAGCAGCCTCCGGTCCACAGGGGGTGAGCAGTTCTTC.